The 15 T cell receptor beta chains below were found in one sample sequenced in a study of regulatory T cells in long-lasting Graves disease. Both iRepertoire HTBI primers and Arm-PCR of CDR3 regions were used to build the TCR beta libraries. TCRdb reanalysed the multiplex PCR reads using MiXCR and keeps one entry per CDR3 protein. The table lists 400,000 to 600,000 distinct CDR3 sequences, about a fifth of them singletons. Specified time point: persistent/refractory GD, antithyroid drugs over 5 years with positive TRAb. PBMC-derived RNA was used for the TCR library. The sample was peripheral blood mononuclear cells (PBMCs), taken when the disease was refractory, from a patient treated with antithyroid drugs. The source is a female donor with Graves disease.

Turning to this clonotype: At one of its ends the junction is not consistent with the germline gene, which may arise from a read error. The chain employs TRBV20-1 and TRBJ1-6, with 7 bases matching TRBD1. From germline, CDR1 is DFQATT and CDR2 SNEGSKA (reference sequence). This CDR3 is 15 amino acids long. CDR3 bases: TGCAGTGCTCCTTCCCAAACAGGGGACAGCTCACCCCCCCACTTT. Translating gives CSAPSQTGDSSPPHF.

This clonotype was observed many times. An end of the junction differs from the germline gene, which may be a read error. The chain joins TRBV28 to TRBJ1-1, with D perhaps matching TRBD1 (5 bases). CDR1 is MDHEN and CDR2 is SYDVKM in the germline V gene. The CDR3 runs 17 residues. The CDR3, as DNA: TGTGCCAGCAGTTCCCCCAGACAGACCAACCAGAACAGTGAAGCTTTCTTT. Translated: CASSSPRQTNQNSEAFF.

The chain carries TRBV20-1 and TRBJ1-6; D is possibly TRBD1 (5 bases). V gave up 5 bases and J gave up 9 bases, with 11 bases separating them. Germline V CDR1 and CDR2: DFQATT, SNEGSKA (reference sequence). CDR3 length: 12 amino acids. CDR3 sequence: CSAYGGTSPLHF. The CDR3 bases are TGCAGTGCTTACGGGGGGACTTCACCCCTCCACTTT.

This clonotype was detected ten times or more. The V call is TRBV7-9, the J call TRBJ1-4, with TRBD1 matching 11 bases. V was clipped by 3 bases and J by 7 bases; unmatched bases: 4. The CDR3 consists of 15 residues. From germline, CDR1 is SEHNR and CDR2 FQNEAQ (reference sequence). CDR3 in amino acids: CASSFSGTGGEKLFF. Here the CDR3 DNA reads TGTGCCAGCAGCTTCTCCGGGACAGGGGGTGAAAAACTGTTTTTT.

This clonotype was counted between two and nine times. J is TRBJ2-5 and V is TRBV6-5; no clear D gene. Trimming shortened V by 0 bases and J by 5 bases, and 13 bases separated the two germline ends. The CDR3 runs 15 residues. Germline loops: CDR1 MNHEY, CDR2 SVGAGI. CDR3 sequence reads: CASSYSKFLRETQYF. The CDR3 coding sequence is TGTGCCAGCAGTTACTCGAAATTTTTGCGGGAGACCCAGTACTTC.

The V gene is TRBV20-1, the J gene TRBJ1-1, with D unresolved. Trimming removed 6 bases from V and 0 bases from J, with 14 bases in between. Germline V lookup: CDR1 DFQATT, CDR2 SNEGSKA (reference sequence). CDR3 size: 14 residues. CDR3 sequence: CSATTWSMNTEAFF. As DNA, the CDR3 is TGCAGTGCGACGACATGGTCGATGAACACTGAAGCTTTCTTT.

This clonotype was detected many times. V and J are TRBV7-2 and TRBJ2-7; 10 bases are a match to TRBD2. V gave up 1 base and J gave up 3 bases; unmatched junction bases: 6. The CDR3 loop spans 16 amino acids. Per the germline V gene, CDR1 is SGHTA and CDR2 is FQGNSA. CDR3 sequence reads: CASSLEGASGSYEQYF. CDR3 sequence (DNA): TGTGCCAGCAGCTTAGAGGGGGCTAGCGGGAGCTACGAGCAGTACTTC.

This clonotype was seen many times. The V gene is TRBV6-1, the J gene TRBJ1-2; possible D gene TRBD1, 5 bases. The CDR3 has 12 residues. The germline V gene encodes CDR1 MNHNS and CDR2 SASEGT. Deletions cut 8 bases from V and 2 bases from J, with 9 bases between. The CDR3, as DNA: TGTGCCAGCGGCGGGGGGAACTATGGCTACACCTTC. It encodes CASGGGNYGYTF.

This clonotype appeared many times. The rearrangement uses TRBV12-3 or TRBV12-4 and TRBJ2-5; 12 nucleotides match TRBD2. V lost 7 bases and J lost 3; bases outside the gene matches: 6. This CDR3 has 15 amino acids. The CDR3 protein is CASTLAGGREETQYF. In nucleotides, the CDR3 is TGTGCCAGCACCCTAGCGGGGGGGCGAGAAGAGACCCAGTACTTC.

This clonotype was seen many times. V and J are TRBV7-9 and TRBJ1-4; TRBD1 agrees at 9 bases. V lost 5 bases, J lost 5 bases, and 6 bases stayed unmatched. Germline V gene data show CDR1 as SEHNR and CDR2 as FQNEAQ (reference sequence). There are 15 residues in the CDR3. The CDR3 region has the DNA TGTGCCAGCAGCGAGACCGGGACAGGGAATGAAAAACTGTTTTTT. Amino acids: CASSETGTGNEKLFF.

The CDR3 spells CASTGLGNTIYF. For the CDR3, the DNA is TGTGCCAGCACGGGCCTCGGAAACACCATATATTTT. V is TRBV6-4 and J is TRBJ1-3; no firm D call. The CDR3 totals 12 residues. The V end was cut by 7 bases, the J end by 4 bases, with 8 bases between. CDR1 is MRHNA and CDR2 is SNTAGT in the germline V gene.

This clonotype turned up a few times. The chain has TRBV7-6 and TRBJ2-7; D possibly corresponds to TRBD1 (5 bases). CDR3 length: 15 amino acids. Germline-derived CDR1 and CDR2 are SGHVS and FNYEAQ. Deletions cut 4 bases from V and 4 bases from J, with 17 bases between. CDR3 bases: TGTGCCAGCAGCTGGCAGCAGGGTTTGGCTTACGAGCAGTACTTC. It encodes CASSWQQGLAYEQYF.

The V and J genes are TRBV6-2 or TRBV6-3 and TRBJ1-1; D call uncertain. This CDR3 has 14 amino acids. CDR1 and CDR2 from the germline V gene are MNHEY and SVGEGT. Trimming took 8 bases from V and 1 from J, leaving 14 bases between them. In nucleotides, the CDR3 is TGTGCCAGCGGTAACCAGGACGGGAACACTGAAGCTTTCTTT. Amino acids: CASGNQDGNTEAFF.

The sample holds a few counts of this clonotype. The rearrangement uses TRBV6-1 and TRBJ1-5; 8 positions match TRBD1. There are 13 residues in the CDR3. The germline V gene has CDR1 MNHNS and CDR2 SASEGT. V was clipped by 6 bases and J by 5 bases; unmatched bases: 3. The CDR3, as DNA: TGTGCCAGCAGGACAGGGGAGTATCAGCCCCAGCATTTT. Protein sequence: CASRTGEYQPQHF.

As for this clonotype: Since a much larger clone is just one base distant, this may be a read error. The chain combines TRBV10-3 with TRBJ2-2, with TRBD2 matching 8 bases. The CDR3 spans 17 residues. The germline CDR1 and CDR2 sequences are ENHRY and SYGVKD. Germline trimming cut 3 bases from V and 7 bases from J; bases unmatched to any gene: 13. The CDR3 DNA follows: TGTGCCATCAGTGATCCCAGACCAGCGGGAGCCGGCGGGGAGCTGTTTTTT. Translating it yields CAISDPRPAGAGGELFF.